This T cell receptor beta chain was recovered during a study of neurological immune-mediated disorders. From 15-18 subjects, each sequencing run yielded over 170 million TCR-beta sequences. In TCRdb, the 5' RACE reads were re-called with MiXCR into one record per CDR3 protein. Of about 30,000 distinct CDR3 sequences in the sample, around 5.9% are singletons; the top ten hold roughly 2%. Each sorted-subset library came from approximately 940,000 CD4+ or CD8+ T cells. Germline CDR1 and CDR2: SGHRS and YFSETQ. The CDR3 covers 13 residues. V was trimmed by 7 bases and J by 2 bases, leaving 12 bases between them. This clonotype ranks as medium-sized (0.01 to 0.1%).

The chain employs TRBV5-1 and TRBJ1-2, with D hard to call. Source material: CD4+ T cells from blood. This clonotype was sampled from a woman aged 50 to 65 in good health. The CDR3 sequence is CASANPPNYGYTF. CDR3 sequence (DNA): TGCGCCAGCGCCAACCCGCCAAACTATGGCTACACCTTC.